Each of the 23 T cell receptor beta chains below was sequenced from the same sample in a study of cytomegalovirus exposure and HLA in healthy donors. The PCR was carried out with 60 Vbeta primers and 13 Jbeta primers. Profiled with immunoSEQ multiplex PCR; TCRdb holds only in-frame clones, not every one. The sample yields approximately 170,000 clones, about 59% seen once. Source material: PBMCs. Receptor source: a man aged 35 to 55 in good health and CMV-seronegative.

The gene calls are TRBV6-4 and TRBJ1-1, with D unclear. Germline loops: CDR1 MRHNA, CDR2 SNTAGT. The CDR3 is 16 residues long. The germline V and J ends were trimmed by 7 bases and 1 base, with 19 bases remaining between them. The CDR3 spells CASTLSYGPQNTEAFF. CDR3 sequence (DNA): TGTGCCAGCACCTTGAGTTATGGGCCCCAGAACACTGAAGCTTTCTTT.

The chain recombines TRBV7-9 with TRBJ2-5; 12 bases match TRBD1. J gave up 5 bases and V 5 bases, and 6 bases lay outside the gene matches. Germline CDR1 is SEHNR and CDR2 is FQNEAQ (reference sequence). The CDR3 totals 15 residues. The DNA for the CDR3 is TGTGCCAGCAGCCTGGGACAGGGGGCAAGGGAGACCCAGTACTTC. It translates to CASSLGQGARETQYF. Full variable domain (missing parts from reference TRBV7-9 and TRBJ2-5): DTGVSQNPRHKITKRGQNVTFRCDPISEHNRLYWYRQTLGQGPEFLTYFQNEAQLEKSRLLSDRFSAERPKGSFSTLEIQRTEQGDSAMYLCASSLGQGARETQYFGPGTRLLVL.

The chain uses TRBV5-1 and TRBJ1-4, with 9 bases identical to TRBD1. Germline values: CDR1 SGHRS, CDR2 YFSETQ. Trimming took 2 bases from V and 3 from J; bases not matched to a gene: 2. The CDR3 covers 15 residues. CDR3 amino acids: CASSLTGGPNEKLFF. The DNA of the CDR3 is TGCGCCAGCAGCTTAACAGGGGGCCCTAATGAAAAACTGTTTTTT.

V gene TRBV15 combines with J gene TRBJ1-3, with 7 bases that match TRBD1. After removal of 0 bases from V and 0 bases from J, the junction contained 5 bases not matched to a gene. Germline values: CDR1 LNHNV, CDR2 YYDKDF (reference sequence). This CDR3 has 17 amino acids. The chain's CDR3 is CATSRDLGTVSGNTIYF. CDR3 bases: TGTGCCACCAGCAGAGACCTGGGGACAGTCTCTGGAAACACCATATATTTT.

The CDR3 spells CASSWDSQETQYF. CDR3 in DNA: TGTGCCAGCAGTTGGGACAGCCAAGAGACCCAGTACTTC. The J gene is TRBJ2-5, the V gene TRBV2, with 7 bases matching TRBD1. The germline CDR1 and CDR2 sequences are SNHLY and FYNNEI. CDR3 length equals 13 residues. The V and J ends lost 5 bases and 1 base, in that order; junction bases with no gene match: 1.

This clone was seen a handful of times. J is TRBJ2-1 and V is TRBV29-1; a weak D match, TRBD2 (5 bases). V lost 5 bases, J lost 0 bases, and 11 bases lay in between. This CDR3 is 14 amino acids long. The V gene's germline CDR1 is SQVTM and CDR2 ANQGSEA. CDR3 sequence (DNA): TGCAGCGTTAAGCGGCGAAACTCCTACAATGAGCAGTTCTTC. Translation gives CSVKRRNSYNEQFF.

The V gene is TRBV11-2, the J gene TRBJ1-1, with TRBD1 matching 8 bases. The V gene end was trimmed by 2 bases and the J gene end by 4 bases; junction bases not matched to a gene: 6. Germline V gene data show CDR1 as SGHAT and CDR2 as FQNNGV. This CDR3 is built from 15 residues. CDR3 bases: TGTGCCAGCAGCTTATCAGGGGGCGGGGGCACTGAAGCTTTCTTT. Protein: CASSLSGGGGTEAFF.

This rearrangement joins TRBV7-2 to TRBJ2-2; possibly TRBD2 for D (5 bases). This CDR3 is built from 15 residues. Germline CDR1 is SGHTA and CDR2 is FQGNSA. The ends were cut back, 4 bases at V and 0 bases at J, with 9 bases in the middle. The CDR3 sequence: CASSSRRANTGELFF. CDR3 bases: TGTGCCAGCAGCTCCCGGCGGGCGAACACCGGGGAGCTGTTTTTT.

This chain links TRBV5-1 with TRBJ2-2; D call uncertain. Trimming took off 5 bases at V and 3 bases at J, with 11 bases between the two ends. This CDR3 has 14 residues. Germline V gene sequence: CDR1 SGHRS, CDR2 YFSETQ. The CDR3 region has the DNA TGCGCCAGCAGAGAGCACGGAGACACCGGGGAGCTGTTTTTT. It is translated as CASREHGDTGELFF. Full variable domain (remainder filled in from reference TRBV5-1 and TRBJ2-2): KAGVTQTPRYLIKTRGQQVTLSCSPISGHRSVSWYQQTPGQGLQFLFEYFSETQRNKGNFPGRFSGRQFSNSRSEMNVSTLELGDSALYLCASREHGDTGELFFGEGSRLTVL.

This clone showed up just a few times. The rearrangement joins TRBV4-3 to TRBJ2-3, with D maybe TRBD1 (6 bases). The CDR3 has 20 residues. The V end lost 0 bases, the J end lost 0 bases, and 22 bases lay between the germline ends. Germline V gene lookup returns CDR1 LGHNA and CDR2 YSLEER. CDR3 loop: CASSQDWTTESGQSTDTQYF. As DNA, the CDR3 is TGCGCCAGCAGCCAAGATTGGACGACCGAATCCGGACAGAGCACAGATACGCAGTATTTT.

The chain employs TRBV5-4 and TRBJ2-7; 7 positions match TRBD2. The length of the CDR3 is 13 residues. Germline trimming cut 6 bases from V and 0 bases from J; bases unmatched to any gene: 3. Germline CDR1 and CDR2: SGHNT and YYREEE (reference sequence). CDR3 DNA: TGTGCCAGCAAGCGGGACTCCTCCTACGAGCAGTACTTC. It codes for CASKRDSSYEQYF.

This CDR3 reads CASSFGQGNNEQYF. Here the CDR3 DNA reads TGTGCCAGCAGTTTCGGGCAGGGGAATAACGAGCAGTACTTC. The chain has TRBV27 and TRBJ2-7; possibly TRBD1 for D (6 bases). The length of the CDR3 is 14 residues. Germline CDR1 reads MNHEY; CDR2 reads SMNVEV (reference sequence). V was pared by 3 bases and J by 5 bases, with 14 bases between.

The gene calls are TRBV7-8 and TRBJ2-7; 8 nucleotides line up with TRBD2. This CDR3 contains 15 residues. Looked up from germline, CDR1 is SGHVS and CDR2 is FQNEAQ. J gave up 3 bases and V 4 bases, and 8 bases lay outside the gene matches. The CDR3 nucleotides read TGTGCCAGCAGCTCCCGCCTAGCGGGCCTCTACGAGCAGTACTTC. Amino acids: CASSSRLAGLYEQYF.

This clone was counted between two and nine times. V gene TRBV11-3 combines with J gene TRBJ2-1; TRBD2 agrees at 7 bases. Germline V gives CDR1 SGHNT, CDR2 YENEEA. With V trimmed by 4 bases and J by 0 bases, 12 bases remained unmatched. The CDR3 is made up of 18 amino acids. The DNA of the CDR3 is TGTGCCAGCAGCTCCGGGACTAAAACCTCCAGCTCCTACAATGAGCAGTTCTTC. It codes for CASSSGTKTSSSYNEQFF.

V usage is TRBV2 and J usage is TRBJ1-5; 9 positions match TRBD1. Germline-derived CDR1 and CDR2 are SNHLY and FYNNEI. V lost 1 base to trimming and J lost 11 bases; unmatched junction nucleotides: 9. The CDR3 totals 15 residues. In DNA form, the CDR3 reads TGTGCCAGCAGTGAAGGGGGACAGGGCTGGAAGGCCCAGCATTTT. Translating gives CASSEGGQGWKAQHF.

The rearrangement uses TRBV19 and TRBJ2-3; 8 nucleotides agree with TRBD2. There are 16 residues in the CDR3. Losses at the gene ends were 8 bases for V and 6 bases for J; bases not matched to a gene: 16. Germline-derived CDR1 and CDR2 are LNHDA and SQIVND (reference sequence). The CDR3 DNA reads as TGTGCCAGTTCCCGCAACGTCGGGGGGGCCCCGGATACGCAGTATTTT. This gives the protein CASSRNVGGAPDTQYF.

This clone was seen once. The chain is built from TRBV18 and TRBJ2-5; 10 bases align to TRBD1. The DNA end favors TRBJ2-7, so the J call may be wrong. Germline-derived CDR1 and CDR2 are KGHSH and LQKENI. The CDR3 consists of 16 residues. The CDR3 DNA reads as TGTGCCAGCTCACCACGTCCACCGGGACAGGGGAACGAGCAGTACTTC. Its protein is CASSPRPPGQGNEQYF.

The V and J genes are TRBV7-2 and TRBJ1-1; no clear D gene. Trimming stripped 5 bases from V and 1 base from J, with 8 bases between. The CDR3 contains 13 residues. Germline V gene data show CDR1 as SGHTA and CDR2 as FQGNSA. CDR3: CASSPQENTEAFF. The CDR3 DNA is TGTGCCAGCAGCCCTCAGGAGAACACTGAAGCTTTCTTT.

The chain carries TRBV6-4 and TRBJ1-1; D ambiguous. Trimming stripped 3 bases from V and 3 bases from J, with 11 bases between. CDR3 length: 14 residues. The germline CDR1 and CDR2 sequences are MRHNA and SNTAGT. CDR3 nucleotide sequence: TGTGCCAGCAGTGAACGAGGGATTGACACTGAAGCTTTCTTT. Translating it yields CASSERGIDTEAFF.

The CDR3 protein is CASSFSGTSQPQHF. The CDR3 DNA reads as TGTGCCAGCAGCTTCAGCGGGACATCTCAGCCCCAGCATTTT. V gene TRBV11-2 combines with J gene TRBJ1-5; possible D gene TRBD1, 6 bases. This CDR3 comprises 14 residues. CDR1 and CDR2 (germline): SGHAT, FQNNGV. With 3 bases removed from V and 6 bases from J, the gap between germline ends came to 12 bases.

The rearrangement joins TRBV18 to TRBJ1-1, with 7 bases that match TRBD1. Trimming cost V 4 bases and J 0 bases; bases outside gene matches: 11. The CDR3 covers 17 residues. CDR1 and CDR2 (germline): KGHSH, LQKENI. The CDR3 protein is CASSLLGGPQLNTEAFF. The CDR3 coding sequence is TGTGCCAGCTCACTCTTAGGGGGCCCCCAATTGAACACTGAAGCTTTCTTT. The complete variable domain, with remaining parts taken from reference TRBV18 and TRBJ1-1, reads NAGVMQNPRHLVRRRGQEARLRCSPMKGHSHVYWYRQLPEEGLKFMVYLQKENIIDESGMPKERFSAEFPKEGPSILRIQQVVRGDSAAYFCASSLLGGPQLNTEAFFGQGTRLTVV.

The gene calls are TRBV9 and TRBJ2-7, with 7 bases fitting TRBD1. The germline V gene encodes CDR1 SGDLS and CDR2 YYNGEE. J lost 3 bases, V lost 4 bases, and 7 bases had no gene match. The CDR3 has 14 residues. The CDR3 DNA reads as TGTGCCAGCAGCCCAGTAGACAGGGACTACGAGCAGTACTTC. Its protein product is CASSPVDRDYEQYF. The full variable domain, rest sourced from reference TRBV9 and TRBJ2-7, is DSGVTQTPKHLITATGQRVTLRCSPRSGDLSVYWYQQSLDQGLQFLIQYYNGEERAKGNILERFSAQQFPDLHSELNLSSLELGDSALYFCASSPVDRDYEQYFGPGTRLTVT.

A remark on this clone: In the same sample, other DNA sequences code for this CDR3. The chain combines TRBV6-5 with TRBJ1-1; D gene ambiguous. Deletions cut 0 bases from V and 2 bases from J, with 4 bases between. Germline assignment: CDR1 MNHEY and CDR2 SVGAGI. This CDR3 comprises 13 residues. The CDR3 protein is CASSYSRNTEAFF. The CDR3 region has the DNA TGTGCCAGCAGTTACTCGAGAAACACTGAAGCTTTCTTT.